This section outlines one T cell receptor beta chain sequence together with its context. Antigen unknown. The method was immunoSEQ multiplex PCR; TCRdb's version includes in-frame clones alone and lacks a portion of them. The sample shows 90,000 to 150,000 clones, 86% of them seen only once. The entry originates in a study of T cell responses to AZD1222 COVID-19 vaccine. Findings of the study overall: Baseline seropositives among AZD1222 recipients totaled only 5 to 7.

Trimming at V came to 0 bases and at J to 2 bases, leaving 3 bases not matched to a gene. The CDR3 has 16 residues. Germline V lookup: CDR1 SGHNT, CDR2 YYREEE (reference sequence). This sequence originates from an adult who received the AZD1222 COVID-19 vaccine. The V and J genes are TRBV5-4 and TRBJ2-5; the match to TRBD2 covers 11 bases. Sample: peripheral blood, taken 28 days after the second AZD1222 dose. CDR3: CASSLATSGVQETQYF. In DNA form, the CDR3 reads TGTGCCAGCAGCTTGGCGACTAGCGGGGTTCAAGAGACCCAGTACTTC.